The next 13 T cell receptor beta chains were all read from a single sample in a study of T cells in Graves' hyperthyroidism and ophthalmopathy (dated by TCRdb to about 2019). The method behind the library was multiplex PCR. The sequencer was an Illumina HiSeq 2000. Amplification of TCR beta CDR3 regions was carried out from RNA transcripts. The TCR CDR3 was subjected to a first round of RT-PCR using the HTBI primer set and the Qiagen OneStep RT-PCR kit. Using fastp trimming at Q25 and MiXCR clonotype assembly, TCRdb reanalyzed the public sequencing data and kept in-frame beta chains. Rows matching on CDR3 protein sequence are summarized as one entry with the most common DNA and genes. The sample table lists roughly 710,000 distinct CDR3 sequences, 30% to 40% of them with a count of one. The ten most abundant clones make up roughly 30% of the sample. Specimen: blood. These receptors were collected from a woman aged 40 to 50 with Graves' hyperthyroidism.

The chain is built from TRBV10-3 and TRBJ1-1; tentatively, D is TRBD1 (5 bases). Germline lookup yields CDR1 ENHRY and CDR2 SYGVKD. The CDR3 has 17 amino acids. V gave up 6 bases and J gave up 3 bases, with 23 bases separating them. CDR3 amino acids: CAIRPGTGTGLHTEAFF. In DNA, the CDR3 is TGTGCCATCAGGCCCGGGACCGGGACCGGTTTGCACACTGAAGCTTTCTTT.

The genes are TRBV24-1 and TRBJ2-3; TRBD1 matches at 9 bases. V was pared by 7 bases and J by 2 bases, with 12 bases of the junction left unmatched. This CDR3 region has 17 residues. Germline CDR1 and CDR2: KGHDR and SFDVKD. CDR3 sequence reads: CATSAPSGTGNTDTQYF. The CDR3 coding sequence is TGTGCCACCAGCGCTCCCTCCGGGACAGGGAACACAGATACGCAGTATTTT.

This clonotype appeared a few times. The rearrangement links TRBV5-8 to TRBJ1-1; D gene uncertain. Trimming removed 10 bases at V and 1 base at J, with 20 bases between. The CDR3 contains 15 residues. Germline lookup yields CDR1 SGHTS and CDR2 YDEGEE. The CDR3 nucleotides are TGTGCCTGCCGACGTGGGAGGGCTTGGAACACTGAAGCTTTCTTT. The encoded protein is CACRRGRAWNTEAFF.

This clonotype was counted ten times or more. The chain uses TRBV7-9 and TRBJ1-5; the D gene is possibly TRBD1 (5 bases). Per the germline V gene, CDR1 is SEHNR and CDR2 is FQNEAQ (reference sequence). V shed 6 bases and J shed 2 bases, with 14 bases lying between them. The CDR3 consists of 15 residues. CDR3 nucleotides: TGTGCCAGCAGTCAGTCAGGGTCTCGCAATCAGCCCCAGCATTTT. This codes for CASSQSGSRNQPQHF.

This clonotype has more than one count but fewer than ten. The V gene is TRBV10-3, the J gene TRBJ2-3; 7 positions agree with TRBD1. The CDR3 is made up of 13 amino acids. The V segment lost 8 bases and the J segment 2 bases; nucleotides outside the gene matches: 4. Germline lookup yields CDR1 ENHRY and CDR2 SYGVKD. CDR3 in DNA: TGTGCCATCCTAGGGACAGCCACAGATACGCAGTATTTT. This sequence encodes CAILGTATDTQYF.

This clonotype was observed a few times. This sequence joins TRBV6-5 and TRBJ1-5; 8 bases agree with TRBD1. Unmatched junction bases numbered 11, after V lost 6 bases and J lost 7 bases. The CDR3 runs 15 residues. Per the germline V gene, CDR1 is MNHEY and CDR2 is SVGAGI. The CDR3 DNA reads TGTGCCAGCAGCGATCAATGGGGGACAGGACAGCCCCAGCATTTT. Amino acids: CASSDQWGTGQPQHF.

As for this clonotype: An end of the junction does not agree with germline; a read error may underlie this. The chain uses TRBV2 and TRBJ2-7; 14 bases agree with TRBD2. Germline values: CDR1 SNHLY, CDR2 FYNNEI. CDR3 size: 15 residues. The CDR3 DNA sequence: TGTGCCAGTAGTGCGACTAGCGGGGGGGCCTACGAGCAGTACTTC. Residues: CASSATSGGAYEQYF. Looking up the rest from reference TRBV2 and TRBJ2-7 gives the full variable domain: EPEVTQTPSHQVTQMGQEVILRCVPISNHLYFYWYRQILGQKVEFLVSFYNNEISEKSEIFDDQFSVERPDGSNFTLKIRSTKLEDSAMYFCASSATSGGAYEQYFGPGTRLTVT.

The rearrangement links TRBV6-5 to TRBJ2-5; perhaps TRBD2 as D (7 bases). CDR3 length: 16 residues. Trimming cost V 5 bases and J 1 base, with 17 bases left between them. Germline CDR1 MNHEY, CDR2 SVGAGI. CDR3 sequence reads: CASSDGGGGFQETQYF. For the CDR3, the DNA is TGTGCCAGCAGTGATGGCGGGGGCGGTTTCCAAGAGACCCAGTACTTC.

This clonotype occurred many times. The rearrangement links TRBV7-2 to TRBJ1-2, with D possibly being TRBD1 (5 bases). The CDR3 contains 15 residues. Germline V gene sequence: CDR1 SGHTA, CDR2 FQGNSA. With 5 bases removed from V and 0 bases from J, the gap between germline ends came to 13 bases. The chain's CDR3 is CASSHPGGANYGYTF. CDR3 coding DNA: TGTGCCAGCAGCCACCCCGGGGGGGCTAACTATGGCTACACCTTC.

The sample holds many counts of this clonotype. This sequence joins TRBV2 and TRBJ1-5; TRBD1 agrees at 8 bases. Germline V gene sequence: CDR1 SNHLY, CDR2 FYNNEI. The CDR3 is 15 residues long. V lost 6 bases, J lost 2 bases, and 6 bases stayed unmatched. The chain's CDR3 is CASSAGQGRNQPQHF. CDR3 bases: TGTGCCAGCAGCGCCGGACAGGGACGCAATCAGCCCCAGCATTTT.

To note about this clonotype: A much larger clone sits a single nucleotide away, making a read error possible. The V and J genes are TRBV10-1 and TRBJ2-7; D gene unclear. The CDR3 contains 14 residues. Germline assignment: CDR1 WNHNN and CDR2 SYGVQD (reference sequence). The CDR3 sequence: CASSNGPSSYGQYF. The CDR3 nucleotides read TGCGCCAGCAGCAACGGGCCTTCCTCCTACGGGCAGTACTTC.

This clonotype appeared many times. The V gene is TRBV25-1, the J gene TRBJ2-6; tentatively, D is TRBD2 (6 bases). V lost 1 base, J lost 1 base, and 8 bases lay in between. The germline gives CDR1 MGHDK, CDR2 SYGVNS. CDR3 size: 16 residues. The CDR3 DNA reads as TGTGCCAGCAGTGAATTAGGAGGGTCTGGGGCCAACGTCCTGACTTTC. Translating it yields CASSELGGSGANVLTF.

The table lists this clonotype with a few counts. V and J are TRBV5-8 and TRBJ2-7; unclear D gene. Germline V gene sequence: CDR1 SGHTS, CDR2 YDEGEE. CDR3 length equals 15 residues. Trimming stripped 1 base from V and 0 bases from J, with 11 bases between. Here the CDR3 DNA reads TGTGCCAGCAGCTTGAAGACCCGGAGCTCCTACGAGCAGTACTTC. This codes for CASSLKTRSSYEQYF. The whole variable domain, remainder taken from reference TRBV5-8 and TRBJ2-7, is EAGVTQSPTHLIKTRGQQATLRCSPISGHTSVYWYQQALGLGLQFLLWYDEGEERNRGNFPPRFSGRQFPNYSSELNVNALELEDSALYLCASSLKTRSSYEQYFGPGTRLTVT.